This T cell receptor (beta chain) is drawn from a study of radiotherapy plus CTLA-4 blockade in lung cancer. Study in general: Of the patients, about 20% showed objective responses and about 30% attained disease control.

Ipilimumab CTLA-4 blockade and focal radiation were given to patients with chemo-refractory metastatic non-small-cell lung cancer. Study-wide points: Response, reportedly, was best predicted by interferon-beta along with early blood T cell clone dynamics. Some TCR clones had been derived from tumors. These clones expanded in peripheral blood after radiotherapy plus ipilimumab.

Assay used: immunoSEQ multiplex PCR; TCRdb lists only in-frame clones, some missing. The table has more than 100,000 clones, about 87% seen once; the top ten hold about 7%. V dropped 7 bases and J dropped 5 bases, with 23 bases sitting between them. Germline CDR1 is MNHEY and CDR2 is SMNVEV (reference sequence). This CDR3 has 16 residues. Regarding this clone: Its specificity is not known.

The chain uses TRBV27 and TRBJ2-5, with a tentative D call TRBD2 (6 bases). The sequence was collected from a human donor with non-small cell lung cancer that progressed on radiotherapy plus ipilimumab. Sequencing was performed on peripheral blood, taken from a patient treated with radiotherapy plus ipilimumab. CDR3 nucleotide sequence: TGTGCCAGCACCCAATGGGTCGGGAGCCCATGGGAGACCCAGTACTTC. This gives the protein CASTQWVGSPWETQYF.